The sequence of this T cell receptor beta chain was determined in a study of vaccination and CD4 T cells after COVID-19. Study context: Median time from COVID diagnosis to post-COVID sampling was 100 to 130 days (35 to 161).

The time point here: late sampling 161 to 241 days after vaccination in a few convalescent patients. Stated treatment: approximately 10-day PBMC culture with coronavirus spike peptide pools or control peptides (ViraFEST assay). At the Johns Hopkins FTIC core, DNA taken from cultured CD4+ T cells was sequenced by way of the Oncomine TCR Beta short-read assay. TCRdb reprocessed the PCR reads with MiXCR, giving one entry per CDR3 protein. The sample shows tens of thousands of distinct CDR3 sequences, roughly 40% of them seen only once. Note on this clonotype: No antigen is known for it.

V was shortened by 3 bases and J by 0 bases, with 8 bases between the two germline ends. CDR1 and CDR2 (germline): SGHNT, YENEEA. CDR3 length: 14 amino acids. The J gene is TRBJ1-1, the V gene TRBV11-3; a weak D match, TRBD1 (6 bases). Sequenced material: CD4+ T cells from blood, cultured in vitro, taken about 7 months after SARS-CoV-2 vaccination. The clonotype comes from a human donor who had recovered from COVID-19. The CDR3 loop is CASSLGDMNTEAFF. The CDR3 DNA sequence: TGTGCCAGCAGCTTGGGGGACATGAACACTGAAGCTTTCTTT.